These 13 T cell receptor beta chains came from one sample sequenced in a study of follicular helper T cells after annual influenza vaccination listed by TCRdb under 2017. The intended sense of this specimen's time point label: 2014-2015 season, 7 days after vaccination. Libraries were prepared through the immunoSEQ multiplex PCR assay. In TCRdb, the immuneACCESS table is reduced to in-frame sequences with V and J assigned. These tables do not hold every clone; where another copy was compared, an unresolved V gene accounts for under half, and the others remain unexplained. The sample table lists 15,000 or so clones, approximately 84% of them with a count of one. Of the sample, approximately 1.3% is held by the ten largest clones. The source material was CXCR5+ CD38- circulating T follicular helper cells from blood, sampled 7 days after influenza vaccination. This specimen's cell subset or site label, per the study, means: circulating Tfh, non-naive CD4+CXCR5+PD-1+ (ICOS+CD38+ or ICOS-CD38-). All receptors come from an adult who received the influenza vaccine.

The CDR3 DNA follows: TGTGCCACCAGTACGGGACACCGGGGGGCCGAGCAGTACTTC. It codes for CATSTGHRGAEQYF. V usage is TRBV15 and J usage is TRBJ2-7, with a tentative D call TRBD2 (7 bases). Trimming cost V 6 bases and J 6 bases, with 18 bases left between them. CDR1 is LNHNV, CDR2 YYDKDF, per germline (reference sequence). CDR3 length: 14 residues. Together with reference TRBV15 and TRBJ2-7, the CDR3 gives the full variable domain: DAMVIQNPRYQVTQFGKPVTLSCSQTLNHNVMYWYQQKSSQAPKLLFHYYDKDFNNEADTPDNFQSRRPNTSFCFLDIRSPGLGDTAMYLCATSTGHRGAEQYFGPGTRLTVT.

This clone was counted only a few times. The CDR3 here is CASSIQTEGELFF. Here the CDR3 DNA reads TGTGCCAGTAGTATACAGACTGAGGGGGAGCTGTTTTTT. The chain recombines TRBV19 with TRBJ2-2; D call uncertain. CDR1 is LNHDA, CDR2 SQIVND, per germline (reference sequence). This CDR3 has 13 amino acids. V was shortened by 2 bases and J by 8 bases, with 9 bases between the two germline ends.

This chain joins TRBV7-9 and TRBJ2-1; D might be TRBD1 (6 bases). V was trimmed by 1 base and J by 7 bases, leaving 11 bases between them. The CDR3 is made up of 14 amino acids. CDR1 and CDR2 (germline): SEHNR, FQNEAQ (reference sequence). DNA for the CDR3: TGTGCCAGCAGCTTAGACTGGCAGGGGAATGAGCAGTTCTTC. As protein: CASSLDWQGNEQFF.

This clone was detected only a few times. The V gene is TRBV4-2, the J gene TRBJ1-1, with D unresolved. Germline assignment: CDR1 LGHNA and CDR2 YNFKEQ. This CDR3 comprises 14 residues. V was trimmed by 2 bases and J by 1 base, leaving 8 bases between them. DNA for the CDR3: TGTGCCAGCAGCCAACCTACAGAGAACACTGAAGCTTTCTTT. This gives the protein CASSQPTENTEAFF.

The CDR3 here is CASRDIGEGTDTQYF. In nucleotides, the CDR3 is TGTGCCAGCAGAGACATAGGGGAGGGCACAGATACGCAGTATTTT. The V gene is TRBV2, the J gene TRBJ2-3; perhaps TRBD2 as D (6 bases). The length of the CDR3 is 15 residues. Germline CDR1 is SNHLY and CDR2 is FYNNEI. V dropped 6 bases and J dropped 1 base, with 14 bases sitting between them.

This clone occurred once. The chain carries TRBV30 and TRBJ1-2, with TRBD1 matching 9 bases. Unmatched junction bases numbered 1, after V lost 5 bases and J lost 6 bases. There are 11 residues in the CDR3. Germline CDR1 and CDR2: GTSNPN and SVGIG (reference sequence). Here the CDR3 reads CAWGQGNGYTF. The CDR3 DNA reads TGTGCCTGGGGACAGGGGAATGGCTACACCTTC.

The chain couples TRBV9 to TRBJ1-2; 10 bases align to TRBD1. The germline V gene has CDR1 SGDLS and CDR2 YYNGEE. J gave up 8 bases and V 4 bases, and 11 bases lay outside the gene matches. The CDR3 contains 15 residues. The CDR3 protein is CASSTTVGTGEGYTF. The CDR3 coding sequence is TGTGCCAGCAGCACCACTGTGGGGACAGGGGAGGGCTACACCTTC.

The chain joins TRBV29-1 to TRBJ2-5; TRBD2 matches 7 bases. Germline CDR1 SQVTM, CDR2 ANQGSEA. There are 13 residues in the CDR3. V dropped 4 bases and J dropped 5; count of bases not matched to a gene: 7. DNA of the CDR3: TGCAGCGTTGTGGTGGGAGGGTGGGAGACCCAGTACTTC. This translates into CSVVVGGWETQYF.

The chain has TRBV11-2 and TRBJ1-2, with D uncertain. CDR1 and CDR2 (germline): SGHAT, FQNNGV. This CDR3 comprises 15 residues. V lost 0 bases, J lost 4 bases, and 12 bases lay in between. The CDR3 loop reads CASSLERRAGYGYTF. The CDR3 nucleotides are TGTGCCAGCAGCTTAGAGAGGCGGGCGGGCTATGGCTACACCTTC.

The chain couples TRBV30 to TRBJ2-7; possibly TRBD2 for D (6 bases). V was shortened by 5 bases and J by 3 bases, with 8 bases between the two germline ends. There are 11 residues in the CDR3. Germline V gene data show CDR1 as GTSNPN and CDR2 as SVGIG (reference sequence). The CDR3 region is CAWGGLYEQYF. CDR3 bases: TGTGCCTGGGGGGGACTCTACGAGCAGTACTTC.

The sample holds a few counts of this clone. CDR3 coding DNA: TGTGCCAGTAGTATTGCCAGGGAAGCTTTCTTT. This sequence encodes CASSIAREAFF. The chain joins TRBV19 to TRBJ1-1; D gene uncertain. V was shortened by 3 bases and J by 8 bases, with 7 bases between the two germline ends. Per the germline V gene, CDR1 is LNHDA and CDR2 is SQIVND (reference sequence). This CDR3 has 11 amino acids.

V is TRBV28 and J is TRBJ1-1, with D maybe TRBD1 (5 bases). V shed 5 bases and J shed 6 bases, with 10 bases lying between them. Germline CDR1 reads MDHEN; CDR2 reads SYDVKM. This CDR3 contains 12 residues. The CDR3 reads CASSGAGAEAFF. The CDR3 DNA reads TGTGCCAGCAGTGGGGCGGGGGCTGAAGCTTTCTTT.

This chain uses TRBV29-1 with TRBJ1-3, with D possibly TRBD1 on 6 matching bases. The V end lost 4 bases, the J end lost 3 bases, and 10 bases lay between the germline ends. Germline CDR1 SQVTM, CDR2 ANQGSEA. The CDR3 totals 13 residues. The chain's CDR3 is CSVVPRGGNTIYF. CDR3 sequence (DNA): TGCAGCGTTGTACCCAGGGGTGGAAACACCATATATTTT.